This entry describes one T cell receptor (beta chain). No antigen is known for it. The data belong to a study of regulatory T cells in long-lasting Graves disease. The germline V gene encodes CDR1 SQVTM and CDR2 ANQGSEA. The V and J ends lost 1 base and 8 bases respectively, with 14 bases between them. The CDR3 length is 13 residues. Study-wide results and caveats: Persistent-disease Graves' patients showed less TCR diversity than new cases.

With iRepertoire HTBI primers and Arm-PCR of CDR3 regions, TCR beta libraries were built. One entry per CDR3 protein, called by TCRdb with MiXCR from the multiplex PCR reads. The data hold about 620,000 distinct CDR3 sequences, with 16% observed a single time. Specified time point: newly diagnosed GD, antithyroid drugs for less than 3 months. The TCR library was made from RNA extracted from PBMCs. In addition, the sample was reused for a study of T cells in Graves' hyperthyroidism and ophthalmopathy. That report notes: Ophthalmopathy was distinguished from stable hyperthyroidism by 13 V-J signatures.

The genes are TRBV29-1 and TRBJ1-2, with a tentative D call TRBD1 (6 bases). The receptor was derived from a woman in her 30s with Graves disease. This sample comprised peripheral blood mononuclear cells (PBMCs), obtained at new diagnosis, from a patient treated with antithyroid drugs. CDR3 in DNA: TGCAGCGTTGAAGGCCTGGGGGCAGGCGGCTACACCTTC. Its protein product is CSVEGLGAGGYTF.